The T cell receptor (beta chain) described here comes from a study of blood T cell repertoires in COVID-19. Study-level information: Specimens from acute and convalescent COVID-19 originated in the United States, Italy and Spain.

In the authors' workflow: Estimation of nucleated cell counts relied on the amplification of reference gene primers. TCRdb keeps only in-frame clones here, not all; method: immunoSEQ multiplex PCR. V and J calls and clone size are as listed in that table; D and trimming were resolved from the DNA. Among under 130,000 clones listed, 69% were seen once. Trimming shortened V by 5 bases and J by 0 bases, and 8 bases separated the two germline ends. The CDR3 extends over 14 amino acids. Germline-derived CDR1 and CDR2 are MNHEY and SVGEGT. The chain joins TRBV6-2 or TRBV6-3 to TRBJ1-3, with no clear D. The sequenced sample consisted of peripheral blood. This clonotype was sampled from a man of 80 years or more with acute or convalescent COVID-19. The CDR3 protein is CASSAGVSGNTIYF. The CDR3 DNA follows: TGTGCCAGCAGTGCCGGAGTCTCTGGAAACACCATATATTTT.